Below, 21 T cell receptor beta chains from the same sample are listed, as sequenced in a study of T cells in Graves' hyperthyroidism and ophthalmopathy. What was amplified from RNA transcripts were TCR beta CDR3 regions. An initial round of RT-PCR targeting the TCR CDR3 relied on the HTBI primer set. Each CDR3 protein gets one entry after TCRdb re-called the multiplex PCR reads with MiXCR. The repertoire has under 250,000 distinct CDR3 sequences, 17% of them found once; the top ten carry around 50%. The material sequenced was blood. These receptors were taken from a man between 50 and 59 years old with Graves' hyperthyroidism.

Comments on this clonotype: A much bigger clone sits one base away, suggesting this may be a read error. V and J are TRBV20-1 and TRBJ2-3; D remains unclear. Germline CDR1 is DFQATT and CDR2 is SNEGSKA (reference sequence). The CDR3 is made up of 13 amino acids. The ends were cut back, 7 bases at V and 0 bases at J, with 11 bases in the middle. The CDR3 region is CSGRGESTDTQYF. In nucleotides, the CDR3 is TGCAGTGGCCGAGGAGAGAGCACAGATACGCAGTATTTT.

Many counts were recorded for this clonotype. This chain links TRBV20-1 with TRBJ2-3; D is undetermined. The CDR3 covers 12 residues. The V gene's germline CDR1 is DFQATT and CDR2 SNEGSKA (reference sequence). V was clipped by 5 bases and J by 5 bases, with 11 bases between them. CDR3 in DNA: TGCAGTGCTGGCCATGGAGTAGATACGCAGTATTTT. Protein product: CSAGHGVDTQYF.

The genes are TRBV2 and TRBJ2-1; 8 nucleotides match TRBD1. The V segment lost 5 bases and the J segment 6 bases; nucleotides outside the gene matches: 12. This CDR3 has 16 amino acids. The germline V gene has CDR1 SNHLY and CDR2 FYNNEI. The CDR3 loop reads CASSPTTGGWGNEQFF. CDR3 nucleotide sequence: TGTGCCAGCAGTCCTACTACAGGGGGTTGGGGCAATGAGCAGTTCTTC.

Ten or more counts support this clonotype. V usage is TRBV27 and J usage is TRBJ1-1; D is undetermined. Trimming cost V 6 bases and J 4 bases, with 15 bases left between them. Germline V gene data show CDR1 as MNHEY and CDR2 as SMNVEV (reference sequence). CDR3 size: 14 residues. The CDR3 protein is CASRKRAEGTEAFF. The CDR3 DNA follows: TGTGCCAGCAGAAAAAGGGCGGAGGGCACTGAAGCTTTCTTT.

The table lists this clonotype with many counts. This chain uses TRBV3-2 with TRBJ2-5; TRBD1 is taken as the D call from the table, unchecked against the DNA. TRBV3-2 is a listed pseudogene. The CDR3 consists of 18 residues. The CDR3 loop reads CASSPRQTGLSKQETQYF. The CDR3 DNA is TGTGCCAGCAGCCCCCGACAAACTGGCCTGTCGAAACAAGAGACCCAGTACTTC.

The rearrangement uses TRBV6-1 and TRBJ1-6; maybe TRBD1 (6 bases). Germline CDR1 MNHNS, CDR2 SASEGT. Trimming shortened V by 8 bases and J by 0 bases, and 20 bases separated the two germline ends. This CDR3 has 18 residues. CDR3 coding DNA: TGTGCCAGCGGTGGGACACCGGGGCGAGGCTCCTATAATTCACCCCTCCACTTT. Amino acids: CASGGTPGRGSYNSPLHF.

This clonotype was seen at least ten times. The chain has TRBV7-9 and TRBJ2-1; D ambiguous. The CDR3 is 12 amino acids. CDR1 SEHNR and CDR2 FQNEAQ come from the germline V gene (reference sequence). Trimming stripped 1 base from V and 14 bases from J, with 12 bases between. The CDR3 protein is CASSLVGSAKFF. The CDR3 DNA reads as TGTGCCAGCAGCTTAGTAGGCAGCGCGAAGTTCTTC.

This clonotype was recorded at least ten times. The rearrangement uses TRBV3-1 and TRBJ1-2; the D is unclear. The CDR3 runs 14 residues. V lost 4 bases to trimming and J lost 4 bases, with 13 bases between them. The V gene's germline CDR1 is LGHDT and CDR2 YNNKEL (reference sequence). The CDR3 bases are TGTGCCAGCAGCCCGCGTTTGGGAAGCTATGGCTACACCTTC. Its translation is CASSPRLGSYGYTF.

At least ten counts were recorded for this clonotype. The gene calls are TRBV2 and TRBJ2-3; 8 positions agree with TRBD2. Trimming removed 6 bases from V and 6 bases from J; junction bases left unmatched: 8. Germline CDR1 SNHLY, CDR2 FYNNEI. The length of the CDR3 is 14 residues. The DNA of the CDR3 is TGTGCCAGCAGGAGAGAGCGGGAGTGGGATACGCAGTATTTT. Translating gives CASRREREWDTQYF.

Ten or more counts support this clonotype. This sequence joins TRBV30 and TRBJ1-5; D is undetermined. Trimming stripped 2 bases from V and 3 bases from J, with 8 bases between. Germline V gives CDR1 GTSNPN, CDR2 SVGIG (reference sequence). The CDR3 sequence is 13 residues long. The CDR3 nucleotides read TGTGCCTGGAGTTCGGGTTTCAATCAGCCCCAGCATTTT. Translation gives CAWSSGFNQPQHF.

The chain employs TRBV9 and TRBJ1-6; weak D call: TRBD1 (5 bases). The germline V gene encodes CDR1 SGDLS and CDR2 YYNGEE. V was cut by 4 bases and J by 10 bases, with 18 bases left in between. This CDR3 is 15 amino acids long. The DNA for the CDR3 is TGTGCCAGCAGCTCCTCGACAGTCTCTGGGTCACCCCTCCACTTT. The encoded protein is CASSSSTVSGSPLHF.

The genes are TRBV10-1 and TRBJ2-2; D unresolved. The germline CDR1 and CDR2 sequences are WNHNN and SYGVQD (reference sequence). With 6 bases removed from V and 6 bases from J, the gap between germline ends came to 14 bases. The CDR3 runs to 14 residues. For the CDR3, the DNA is TGCGCCAGCAGCACGCGGCGGCTATCCGGGGAGCTGTTTTTT. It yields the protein CASSTRRLSGELFF.

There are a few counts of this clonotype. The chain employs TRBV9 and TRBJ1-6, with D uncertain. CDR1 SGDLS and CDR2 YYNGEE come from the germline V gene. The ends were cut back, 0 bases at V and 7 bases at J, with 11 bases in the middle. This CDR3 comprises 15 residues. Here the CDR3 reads CASSVGGGQNSPLHF. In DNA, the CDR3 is TGTGCCAGCAGCGTAGGCGGAGGTCAGAATTCACCCCTCCACTTT.

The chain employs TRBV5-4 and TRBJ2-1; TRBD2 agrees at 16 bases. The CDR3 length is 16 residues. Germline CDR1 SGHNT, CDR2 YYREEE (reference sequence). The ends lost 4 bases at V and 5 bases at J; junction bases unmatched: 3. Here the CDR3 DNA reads TGTGCCAGCAGCCCAGGGACTAGCGGGAGGGACAATGAGCAGTTCTTC. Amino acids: CASSPGTSGRDNEQFF.

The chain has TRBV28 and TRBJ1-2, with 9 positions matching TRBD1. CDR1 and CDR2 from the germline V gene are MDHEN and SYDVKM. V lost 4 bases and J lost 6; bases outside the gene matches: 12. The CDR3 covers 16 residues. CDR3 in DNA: TGTGCCAGCAGTTGGAGCCGAAACAGGGGGCGGGATGGCTACACCTTC. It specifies CASSWSRNRGRDGYTF.

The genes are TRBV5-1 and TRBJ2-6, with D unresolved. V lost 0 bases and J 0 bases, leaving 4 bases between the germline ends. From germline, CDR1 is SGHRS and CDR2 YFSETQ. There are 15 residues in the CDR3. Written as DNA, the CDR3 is TGCGCCAGCAGCTTGGCCGTCTCTGGGGCCAACGTCCTGACTTTC. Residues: CASSLAVSGANVLTF.

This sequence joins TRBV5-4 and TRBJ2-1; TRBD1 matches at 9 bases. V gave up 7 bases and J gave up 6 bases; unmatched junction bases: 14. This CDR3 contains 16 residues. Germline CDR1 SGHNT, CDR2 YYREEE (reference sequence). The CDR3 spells CASERMRTGVGNEQFF. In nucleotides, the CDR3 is TGTGCCAGCGAGAGGATGAGGACAGGGGTGGGCAATGAGCAGTTCTTC.

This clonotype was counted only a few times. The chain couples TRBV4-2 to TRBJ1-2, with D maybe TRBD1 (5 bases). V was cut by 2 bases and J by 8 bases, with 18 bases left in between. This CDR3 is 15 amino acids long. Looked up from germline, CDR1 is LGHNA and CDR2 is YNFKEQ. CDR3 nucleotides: TGTGCCAGCAGCCAATCCGAGAGGGGCTATAGGGGCTACACCTTC. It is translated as CASSQSERGYRGYTF.

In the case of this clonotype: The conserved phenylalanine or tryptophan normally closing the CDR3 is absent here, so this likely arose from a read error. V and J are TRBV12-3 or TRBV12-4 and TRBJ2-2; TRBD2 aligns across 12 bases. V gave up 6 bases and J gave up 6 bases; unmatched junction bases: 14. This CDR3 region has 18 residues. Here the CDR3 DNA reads TGTGCCAGCAGCGCGTATATACCGGGACTAGCGGGCCCCGGGGAGCTGTTTCTT. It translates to CASSAYIPGLAGPGELFL.

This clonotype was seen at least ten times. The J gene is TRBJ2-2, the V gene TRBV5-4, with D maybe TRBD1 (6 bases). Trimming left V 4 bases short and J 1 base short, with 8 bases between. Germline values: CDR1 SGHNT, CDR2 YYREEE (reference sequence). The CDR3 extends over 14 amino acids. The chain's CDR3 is CASSPTGNTGELFF. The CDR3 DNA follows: TGTGCCAGCAGCCCGACAGGGAACACCGGGGAGCTGTTTTTT. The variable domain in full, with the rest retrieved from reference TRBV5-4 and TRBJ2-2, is ETGVTQSPTHLIKTRGQQVTLRCSSQSGHNTVSWYQQALGQGPQFIFQYYREEENGRGNFPPRFSGLQFPNYSSELNVNALELDDSALYLCASSPTGNTGELFFGEGSRLTVL.

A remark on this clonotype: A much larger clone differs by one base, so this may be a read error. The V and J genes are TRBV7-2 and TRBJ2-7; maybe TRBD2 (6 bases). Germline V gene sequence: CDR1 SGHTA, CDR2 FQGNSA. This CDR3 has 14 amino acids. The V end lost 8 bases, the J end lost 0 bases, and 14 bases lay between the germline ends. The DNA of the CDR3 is TGTGCCAGCGGGACCGGGACTTTCTCCTACGAGCAGTACTTC. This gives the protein CASGTGTFSYEQYF.